The next 16 T cell receptor beta chains were all read from a single sample in a study of cytomegalovirus exposure and HLA in healthy donors. In the PCR, 60 Vbeta and 13 Jbeta primers were used. The protocol was immunoSEQ multiplex PCR, while the TCRdb copy is restricted to in-frame clones and leaves out a portion. The table shows fewer than 120,000 clones, with 65% to 85% occurring only once. Sample: PBMCs. These TCRs come from a man younger than 40 in good health and CMV-seropositive.

The V gene is TRBV27, the J gene TRBJ2-2; tentatively, D is TRBD2 (7 bases). CDR1 is MNHEY, CDR2 SMNVEV, per germline (reference sequence). V dropped 5 bases and J dropped 5 bases, with 24 bases sitting between them. The CDR3 loop spans 18 amino acids. The CDR3 loop is CASSTSSLGGRKTGELFF. As DNA, the CDR3 is TGTGCCAGCAGTACCTCCAGCCTGGGGGGGCGAAAGACCGGGGAGCTGTTTTTT.

This clone has only one observation. This chain connects TRBV6-6 to TRBJ2-7; 11 bases are a match to TRBD2. The length of the CDR3 is 15 residues. Trimming took 7 bases from V and 0 from J; bases not matched to a gene: 5. Germline V gene lookup returns CDR1 MNHNY and CDR2 SVGAGI (reference sequence). Here the CDR3 DNA reads TGTGCCAGCAAACTCCTAGCGGGGGGCTCCTACGAGCAGTACTTC. Translating gives CASKLLAGGSYEQYF.

The chain recombines TRBV27 with TRBJ2-3, with 9 nucleotides matching TRBD2. This CDR3 spans 15 amino acids. V was pared by 2 bases and J by 6 bases, with 6 bases of the junction left unmatched. Germline V gives CDR1 MNHEY, CDR2 SMNVEV (reference sequence). The CDR3 DNA reads as TGTGCCAGCAGTTTAGGCGGGGGGGCCTGGGATACGCAGTATTTT. Its protein is CASSLGGGAWDTQYF.

The chain carries TRBV6-1 and TRBJ1-6; D ambiguous. The CDR3 length is 16 residues. Trimming took 1 base from V and 8 from J, leaving 15 bases between them. Germline values: CDR1 MNHNS, CDR2 SASEGT. The DNA of the CDR3 is TGTGCCAGCAGTGAAGTTGTATCGGGGTTCTATTCACCCCTCCACTTT. This gives the protein CASSEVVSGFYSPLHF.

V is TRBV11-1 and J is TRBJ2-7; weak D call: TRBD1 (6 bases). This CDR3 is 15 amino acids long. V was trimmed by 3 bases and J by 4 bases, leaving 16 bases between them. The germline gives CDR1 SGHAT, CDR2 FQDESV (reference sequence). The CDR3 coding sequence is TGTGCCAGCAGCTTCGGCTGGGGGCAAGAATACGAGCAGTACTTC. Protein product: CASSFGWGQEYEQYF.

The genes are TRBV7-2 and TRBJ1-5, with 7 bases fitting TRBD1. Germline V gene lookup returns CDR1 SGHTA and CDR2 FQGNSA. The trim removed 2 bases at V and 7 bases at J, leaving 8 bases unmatched. The CDR3 covers 15 residues. The chain's CDR3 is CASSLRTGVDQPQHF. The CDR3 DNA reads as TGTGCCAGCAGCTTACGCACAGGGGTGGACCAGCCCCAGCATTTT. The whole variable domain, remainder taken from reference TRBV7-2 and TRBJ1-5, is GAGVSQSPSNKVTEKGKDVELRCDPISGHTALYWYRQSLGQGLEFLIYFQGNSAPDKSGLPSDRFSAERTGGSVSTLTIQRTQQEDSAVYLCASSLRTGVDQPQHFGDGTRLSIL.

Points on this clone: Germline and junction disagree at one end, which may indicate a read error. The chain joins TRBV6-1 to TRBJ1-6; 9 bases align to TRBD1. This CDR3 comprises 19 residues. Germline CDR1 reads MNHNS; CDR2 reads SASEGT. This CDR3 is CASREARDRAMLRNSPLHF. DNA for the CDR3: TGTGCCAGCAGAGAAGCCCGGGACAGGGCTATGTTAAGAAATTCACCCCTCCACTTT.

This clone was found once. The V and J genes are TRBV7-9 and TRBJ1-4; 11 bases are a match to TRBD1. Germline-derived CDR1 and CDR2 are SEHNR and FQNEAQ (reference sequence). This CDR3 spans 14 amino acids. Unmatched junction bases numbered 2, after V lost 3 bases and J lost 8 bases. The CDR3 nucleotides are TGTGCCAGCAGCTTGGGACAGGGGGAGGAAAAACTGTTTTTT. Translating gives CASSLGQGEEKLFF.

The chain has TRBV28 and TRBJ2-7; TRBD1 agrees at 8 bases. The ends lost 5 bases at V and 3 bases at J; junction bases unmatched: 9. From germline, CDR1 is MDHEN and CDR2 SYDVKM. The CDR3 runs 15 residues. CDR3 loop: CASSHGQGFFYEQYF. Here the CDR3 DNA reads TGTGCCAGCAGTCACGGACAGGGCTTTTTCTACGAGCAGTACTTC.

V usage is TRBV11-2 and J usage is TRBJ1-6; a possible D gene is TRBD1 (6 bases). The V gene lost 1 base and the J gene lost 8 bases, with 12 bases spanning the gap. CDR1 and CDR2 from the germline V gene are SGHAT and FQNNGV. The CDR3 runs to 15 residues. The CDR3 here is CASSLVRGADSPLHF. In DNA form, the CDR3 reads TGTGCCAGCAGCTTAGTTCGGGGGGCAGATTCACCCCTCCACTTT.

The J gene is TRBJ1-5, the V gene TRBV7-9; 9 bases map to TRBD1. Germline-derived CDR1 and CDR2 are SEHNR and FQNEAQ (reference sequence). V lost 5 bases and J lost 4; bases outside the gene matches: 0. This CDR3 region has 13 residues. The CDR3 DNA reads as TGTGCCAGCAGCGGGACAGGGAATCAGCCCCAGCATTTT. This encodes CASSGTGNQPQHF.

The chain has TRBV6-5 and TRBJ2-3; possible D gene TRBD2, 5 bases. This CDR3 spans 16 amino acids. V dropped 0 bases and J dropped 1 base, with 11 bases sitting between them. Germline V gene sequence: CDR1 MNHEY, CDR2 SVGAGI. The CDR3 loop is CASSYSDHGGTDTQYF. The CDR3 coding sequence is TGTGCCAGCAGTTACTCGGACCACGGGGGCACAGATACGCAGTATTTT.

This clone occurred a few times. The chain has TRBV4-1 and TRBJ2-4, with 12 bases matching TRBD2. V dropped 2 bases and J dropped 5; count of bases not matched to a gene: 4. This CDR3 spans 16 amino acids. Germline lookup yields CDR1 MGHRA and CDR2 YSYEKL. CDR3 in DNA: TGCGCCAGCAGCCAACCAAGGACTAGCGGGGAAAACATTCAGTACTTC. Protein: CASSQPRTSGENIQYF.

About this clone itself: The junction departs from the called germline gene at one end, perhaps through a read error. V gene TRBV2 combines with J gene TRBJ2-7; 13 bases are a match to TRBD2. Germline assignment: CDR1 SNHLY and CDR2 FYNNEI. The CDR3 totals 15 residues. CDR3 sequence (DNA): TGTGCCAGCAGAGAAGGGACTAGCGGGGCCTACGAGCAGTACTTC. Amino acids: CASREGTSGAYEQYF.

CDR3 DNA sequence: TGCGCCAGCAGCCAAACAATAACAGGGCGGCATGGCTACACCTTC. Amino acids: CASSQTITGRHGYTF. This sequence joins TRBV4-3 and TRBJ1-2; possible D gene TRBD1, 6 bases. The CDR3 loop spans 15 amino acids. Germline V lookup: CDR1 LGHNA, CDR2 YSLEER. Trimming removed 2 bases at V and 6 bases at J, with 16 bases between.

The CDR3 loop is CASSFFSYNEQFF. In DNA, the CDR3 is TGTGCCAGCAGCTTCTTCAGCTACAATGAGCAGTTCTTC. J is TRBJ2-1 and V is TRBV7-2; D gene ambiguous. This CDR3 region has 13 residues. Germline CDR1 and CDR2: SGHTA and FQGNSA. V gave up 3 bases and J gave up 3 bases, with 6 bases separating them.